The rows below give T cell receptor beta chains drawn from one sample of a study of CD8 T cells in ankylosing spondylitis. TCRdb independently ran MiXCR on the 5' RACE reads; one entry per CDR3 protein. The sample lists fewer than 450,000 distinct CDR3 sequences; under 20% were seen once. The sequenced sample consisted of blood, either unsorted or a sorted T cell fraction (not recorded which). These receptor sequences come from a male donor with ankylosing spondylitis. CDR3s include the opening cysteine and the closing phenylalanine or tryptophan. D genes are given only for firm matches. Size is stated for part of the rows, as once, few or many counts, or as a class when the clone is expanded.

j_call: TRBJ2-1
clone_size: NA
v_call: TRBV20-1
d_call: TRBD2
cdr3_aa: CSARDRGGLGEQFF
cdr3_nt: TGCAGTGCTAGAGATCGGGGGGGGCTGGGTGAGCAGTTCTTC

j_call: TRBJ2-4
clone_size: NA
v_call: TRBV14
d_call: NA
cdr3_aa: CASSPRGTDIQYF
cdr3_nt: TGTGCCAGCAGCCCTCGGGGGACGGACATTCAGTACTTC

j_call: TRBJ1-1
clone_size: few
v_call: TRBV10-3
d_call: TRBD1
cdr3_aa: CAISESGRGRTEAFF
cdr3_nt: TGTGCCATCAGTGAGTCTGGCAGGGGGAGGACTGAAGCTTTCTTT

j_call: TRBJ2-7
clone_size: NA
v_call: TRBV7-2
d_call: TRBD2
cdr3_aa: CASSLVLAVAYEQYF
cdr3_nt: TGTGCCAGCAGCTTAGTTCTAGCGGTCGCCTACGAGCAGTACTTC

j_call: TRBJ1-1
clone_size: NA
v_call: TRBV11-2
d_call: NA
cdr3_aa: CASSLSPLGEAFF
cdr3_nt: TGTGCCAGCAGCTTAAGTCCGTTAGGGGAAGCTTTCTTT

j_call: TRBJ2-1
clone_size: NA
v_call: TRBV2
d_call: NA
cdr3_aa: CASRSTYNEQFF
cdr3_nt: TGTGCCAGCAGATCTACCTACAATGAGCAGTTCTTC

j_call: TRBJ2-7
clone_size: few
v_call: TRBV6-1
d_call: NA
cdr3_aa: CASSPRGRAAYEQYF
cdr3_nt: TGTGCCAGCAGCCCCAGGGGAAGGGCCGCCTACGAGCAGTACTTC

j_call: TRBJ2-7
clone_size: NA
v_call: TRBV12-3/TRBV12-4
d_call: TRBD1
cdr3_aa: CASSSRDRRAYEQYF
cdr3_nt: TGTGCCAGCAGTTCCCGGGACAGGCGGGCCTACGAGCAGTACTTC

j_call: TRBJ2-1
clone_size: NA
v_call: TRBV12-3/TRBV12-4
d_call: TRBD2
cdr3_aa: CASSRTSGGAGEQFF
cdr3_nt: TGTGCCAGCAGTAGGACTAGCGGGGGGGCGGGTGAGCAGTTCTTC

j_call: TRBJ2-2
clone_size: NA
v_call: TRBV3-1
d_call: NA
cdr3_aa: CASSQDRVFTGELFF
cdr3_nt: TGTGCCAGCAGCCAAGATCGTGTATTCACCGGGGAGCTGTTTTTT

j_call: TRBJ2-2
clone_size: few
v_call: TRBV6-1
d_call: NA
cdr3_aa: CASSDPDSGELFF
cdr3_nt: TGTGCCAGCAGCGACCCGGACAGCGGGGAGCTGTTTTTT

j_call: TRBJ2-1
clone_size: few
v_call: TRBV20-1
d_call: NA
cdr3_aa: CSASPGTYNEQFF
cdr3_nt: TGCAGTGCTAGTCCAGGGACTTACAATGAGCAGTTCTTC

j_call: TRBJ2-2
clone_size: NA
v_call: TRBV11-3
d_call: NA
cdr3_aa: CASSEVINTGELFF
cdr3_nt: TGTGCCAGCAGCGAAGTTATTAACACCGGGGAGCTGTTTTTT

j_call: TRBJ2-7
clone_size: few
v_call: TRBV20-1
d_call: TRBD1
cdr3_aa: CSATGQGTYEQYF
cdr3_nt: TGCAGTGCAACGGGACAGGGGACCTACGAGCAGTACTTC

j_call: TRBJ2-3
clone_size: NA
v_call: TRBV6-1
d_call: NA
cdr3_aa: CASNRTPTSTDTQYF
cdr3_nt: TGTGCCAGCAATCGGACACCCACTAGCACAGATACGCAGTATTTT

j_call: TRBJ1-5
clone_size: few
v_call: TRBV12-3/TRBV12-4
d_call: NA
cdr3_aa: CASSSGTSPQHF
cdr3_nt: TGTGCCAGCAGCTCTGGGACATCGCCCCAGCATTTT

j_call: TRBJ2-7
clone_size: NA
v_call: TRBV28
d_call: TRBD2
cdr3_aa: CASSSPGTSGSYEQYF
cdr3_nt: TGTGCCAGCAGTTCCCCCGGGACTAGCGGCTCCTACGAGCAGTACTTC

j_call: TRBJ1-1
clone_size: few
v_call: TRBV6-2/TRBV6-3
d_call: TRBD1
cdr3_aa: CASSSGTGALNTEAFF
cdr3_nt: TGTGCCAGCAGTTCCGGGACAGGTGCCCTGAACACTGAAGCTTTCTTT

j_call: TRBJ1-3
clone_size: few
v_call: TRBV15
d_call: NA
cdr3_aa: CATSGDSGQKSGNTIYF
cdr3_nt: TGTGCCACCAGCGGAGATTCCGGACAGAAATCTGGAAACACCATATATTTT

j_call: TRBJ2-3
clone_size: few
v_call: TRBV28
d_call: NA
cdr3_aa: CASDGQSVGSDTQYF
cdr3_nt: TGTGCCAGCGACGGACAGTCGGTTGGTTCGGATACGCAGTATTTT

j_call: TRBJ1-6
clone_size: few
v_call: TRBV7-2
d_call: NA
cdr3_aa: CASSPLTDSPLHF
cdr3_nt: TGTGCCAGCAGTCCCCTGACGGATTCACCCCTCCACTTT

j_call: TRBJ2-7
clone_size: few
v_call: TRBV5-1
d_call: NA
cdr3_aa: CASSLAPTASSYEQYF
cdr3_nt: TGCGCCAGCAGCTTGGCACCTACTGCCTCCTCCTACGAGCAGTACTTC

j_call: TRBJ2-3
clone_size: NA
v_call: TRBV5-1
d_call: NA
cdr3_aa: CASSLEGPPTDTQYF
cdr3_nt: TGCGCCAGCAGCTTGGAGGGACCACCCACAGATACGCAGTATTTT

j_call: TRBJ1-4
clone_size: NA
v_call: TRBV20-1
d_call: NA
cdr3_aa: CSASRPGGNEKLFF
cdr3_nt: TGCAGTGCCTCAAGACCAGGAGGAAATGAAAAACTGTTTTTT

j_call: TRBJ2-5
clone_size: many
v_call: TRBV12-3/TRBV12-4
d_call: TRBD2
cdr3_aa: CASSTPGLAAETQYF
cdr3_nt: TGTGCCAGCAGTACTCCGGGACTAGCAGCAGAGACCCAGTACTTC

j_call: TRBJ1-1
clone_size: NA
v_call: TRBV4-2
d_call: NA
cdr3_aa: CASSHYKDSTEAFF
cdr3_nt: TGTGCCAGCAGCCACTACAAAGATAGCACTGAAGCTTTCTTT

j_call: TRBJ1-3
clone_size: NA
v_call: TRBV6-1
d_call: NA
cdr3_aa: CASSENPWTAGNTIYF
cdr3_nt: TGTGCCAGCAGTGAAAACCCCTGGACAGCTGGAAACACCATATATTTT

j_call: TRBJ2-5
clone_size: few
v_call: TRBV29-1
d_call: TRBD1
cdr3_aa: CSVEGQGAQETQYF
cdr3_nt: TGCAGCGTTGAGGGGCAGGGGGCGCAGGAGACCCAGTACTTC

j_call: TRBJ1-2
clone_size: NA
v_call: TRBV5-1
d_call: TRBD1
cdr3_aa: CASSSGQVDYGYTF
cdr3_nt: TGCGCCAGCAGCTCAGGACAGGTAGACTATGGCTACACCTTC

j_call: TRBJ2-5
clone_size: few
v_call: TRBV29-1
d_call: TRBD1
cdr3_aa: CSARPGQGAGETQYF
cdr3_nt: TGCAGCGCCCGCCCCGGACAGGGGGCGGGAGAGACCCAGTACTTC

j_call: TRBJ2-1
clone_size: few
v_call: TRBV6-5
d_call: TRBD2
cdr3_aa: CASSYAGTSEFF
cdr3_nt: TGTGCCAGCAGTTACGCGGGGACTAGCGAGTTCTTC

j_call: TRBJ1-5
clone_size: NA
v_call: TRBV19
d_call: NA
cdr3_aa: CASSYMVRWQGGQPQHF
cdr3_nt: TGTGCCAGTAGTTATATGGTTCGTTGGCAGGGTGGACAGCCCCAGCATTTT

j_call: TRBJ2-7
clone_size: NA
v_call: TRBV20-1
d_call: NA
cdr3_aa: CSGVSGLDRGEQYF
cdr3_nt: TGCAGTGGTGTCAGTGGGCTAGATAGGGGGGAGCAGTACTTC

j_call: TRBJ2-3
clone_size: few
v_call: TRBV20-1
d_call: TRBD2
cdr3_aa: CSAASGGTRTQYF
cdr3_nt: TGCAGTGCCGCTAGCGGGGGGACCCGTACGCAGTATTTT

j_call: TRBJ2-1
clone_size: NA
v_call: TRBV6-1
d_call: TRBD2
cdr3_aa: CASRKWGGYNEQFF
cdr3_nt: TGTGCCAGCAGAAAATGGGGGGGATACAATGAGCAGTTCTTC

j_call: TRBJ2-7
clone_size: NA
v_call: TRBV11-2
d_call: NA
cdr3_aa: CASSLAFPLYEQYF
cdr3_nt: TGTGCCAGCAGCTTAGCTTTCCCATTATACGAGCAGTACTTC

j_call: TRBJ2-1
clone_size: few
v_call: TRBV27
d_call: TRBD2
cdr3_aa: CASSLSIYASGSGYNEQFF
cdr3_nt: TGTGCCAGCAGTTTATCTATCTACGCAAGCGGGAGTGGGTACAATGAGCAGTTCTTC

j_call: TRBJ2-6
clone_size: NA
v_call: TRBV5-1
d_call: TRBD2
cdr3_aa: CASSLRGGLSGANVLTF
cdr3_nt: TGCGCCAGCAGCTTGCGGGGGGGACTCTCTGGGGCCAACGTCCTGACTTTC

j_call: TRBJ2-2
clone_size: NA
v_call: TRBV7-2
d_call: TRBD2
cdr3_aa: CASSPRGTRVAGELFF
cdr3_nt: TGTGCCAGCAGCCCCCGTGGGACTAGGGTCGCCGGGGAGCTGTTTTTT

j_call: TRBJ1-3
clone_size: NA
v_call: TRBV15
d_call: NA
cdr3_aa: CATAVRSGNTIYF
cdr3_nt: TGTGCCACCGCAGTACGCTCTGGAAACACCATATATTTT

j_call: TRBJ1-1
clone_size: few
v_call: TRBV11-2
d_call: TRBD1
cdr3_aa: CASSLDRDSGYMNTEAFF
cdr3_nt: TGTGCCAGCAGCTTAGACCGGGACAGCGGGTACATGAACACTGAAGCTTTCTTT

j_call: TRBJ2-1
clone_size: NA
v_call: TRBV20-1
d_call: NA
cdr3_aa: CSASPGPVYEQFF
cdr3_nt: TGCAGTGCTAGCCCGGGCCCCGTGTATGAGCAGTTCTTC

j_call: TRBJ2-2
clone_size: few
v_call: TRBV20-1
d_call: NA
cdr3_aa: CSARMAGQRSTGELFF
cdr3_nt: TGCAGTGCTAGGATGGCGGGACAACGGTCAACCGGGGAGCTGTTTTTT

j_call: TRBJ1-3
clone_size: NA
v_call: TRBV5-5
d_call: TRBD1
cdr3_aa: CASRQGANLFSGNTIYF
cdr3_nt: TGTGCCAGCAGACAGGGGGCGAACCTCTTCTCTGGAAACACCATATATTTT

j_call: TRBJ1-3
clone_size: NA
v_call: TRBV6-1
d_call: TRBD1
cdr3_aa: CASRGQGARNTIYF
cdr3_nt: TGTGCCAGCCGGGGACAGGGGGCAAGAAACACCATATATTTT

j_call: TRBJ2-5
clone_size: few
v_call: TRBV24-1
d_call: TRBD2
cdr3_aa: CATSVSGRDEETQYF
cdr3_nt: TGTGCCACCAGTGTGAGCGGGAGGGATGAAGAGACCCAGTACTTC

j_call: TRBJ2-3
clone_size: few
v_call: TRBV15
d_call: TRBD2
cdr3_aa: CATSRDLRAGAADTQYF
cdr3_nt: TGTGCCACCAGCAGAGATCTCCGAGCGGGAGCGGCGGATACGCAGTATTTT

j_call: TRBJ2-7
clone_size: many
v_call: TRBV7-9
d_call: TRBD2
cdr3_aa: CASMGGTGSYEQYF
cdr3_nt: TGTGCCAGCATGGGGGGGACGGGCTCCTACGAGCAGTACTTC

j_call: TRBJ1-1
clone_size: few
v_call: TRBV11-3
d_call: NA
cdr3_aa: CASSLRGAGNTEAFF
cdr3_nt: TGTGCCAGCAGCTTACGAGGGGCTGGGAACACTGAAGCTTTCTTT

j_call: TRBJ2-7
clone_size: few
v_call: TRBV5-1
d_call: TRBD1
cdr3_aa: CASSLEGTGDHEQYF
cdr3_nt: TGCGCCAGCAGCTTGGAAGGGACAGGGGACCACGAGCAGTACTTC

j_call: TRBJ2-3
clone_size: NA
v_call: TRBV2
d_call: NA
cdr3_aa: CASSEMRTSTDTQYF
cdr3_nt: TGTGCCAGCAGTGAGATGCGGACCAGCACAGATACGCAGTATTTT